The 30 T cell receptor beta chains presented below share a single source sample, sequenced in a study of OX40 agonist ivuxolimab in advanced cancers. Clones were sequenced by immunoSEQ multiplex PCR, and TCRdb holds only the in-frame ones, with some missing. The table records tens of thousands of clones, about 91% of them present only once. This specimen was CD4+ or CD8+ T cells sorted from blood, taken in a trial of the OX40 agonist ivuxolimab. All receptors come from an adult with an advanced solid tumor such as melanoma, head and neck, liver or kidney cancer.

The genes are TRBV20-1 and TRBJ1-1, with D unclear. Trimming removed 0 bases from V and 9 bases from J, with 8 bases in between. The CDR3 extends over 11 amino acids. Germline V CDR1 and CDR2: DFQATT, SNEGSKA (reference sequence). The CDR3 nucleotides read TGCAGTGCTAGAGATTCGCCTAAAGCTTTCTTT. Its protein product is CSARDSPKAFF.

The V and J genes are TRBV5-1 and TRBJ2-1; D call uncertain. Trimming cost V 4 bases and J 8 bases, with 25 bases left between them. In germline, CDR1 is SGHRS, CDR2 YFSETQ. The CDR3 sequence is 17 residues long. As DNA, the CDR3 is TGCGCCAGCAGCCCTCCCCCTCCGGTCTGGCCTTCCGATGAGCAGTTCTTC. As protein: CASSPPPPVWPSDEQFF.

The V call is TRBV4-1, the J call TRBJ1-5; D call uncertain. The V gene lost 0 bases and the J gene lost 3 bases, with 6 bases spanning the gap. The germline V gene has CDR1 MGHRA and CDR2 YSYEKL. The CDR3 length is 14 residues. The CDR3 DNA reads TGCGCCAGCAGCCAAGATCTGTACAATCAGCCCCAGCATTTT. Residues: CASSQDLYNQPQHF.

The sample holds one count of this clone. The genes are TRBV10-3 and TRBJ2-5, with a weak D call TRBD2 (6 bases). V was shortened by 0 bases and J by 5 bases, with 19 bases between the two germline ends. Germline assignment: CDR1 ENHRY and CDR2 SYGVKD. This CDR3 is built from 17 residues. The CDR3 region is CAISESTLGTPRETQYF. In DNA form, the CDR3 reads TGTGCCATCAGTGAGTCGACTCTGGGGACTCCGCGGGAGACCCAGTACTTC.

This clone was found once. The chain employs TRBV5-1 and TRBJ1-2; no firm D call. CDR3 size: 15 residues. The germline V gene encodes CDR1 SGHRS and CDR2 YFSETQ. V lost 4 bases to trimming and J lost 6 bases, with 19 bases between them. The CDR3 here is CASSPLPSSMNGYTF. The CDR3 DNA reads as TGCGCCAGCAGCCCCCTCCCCAGTTCGATGAATGGCTACACCTTC.

The V gene is TRBV30, the J gene TRBJ1-2; TRBD1 aligns across 7 bases. V was clipped by 2 bases and J by 4 bases; unmatched bases: 4. CDR1 GTSNPN and CDR2 SVGIG come from the germline V gene (reference sequence). The CDR3 extends over 13 amino acids. The CDR3 bases are TGTGCCTGGAGTTTAGGGGGCAGCTATGGCTACACCTTC. Amino acid sequence: CAWSLGGSYGYTF.

The chain couples TRBV7-9 to TRBJ2-2; 11 positions agree with TRBD2. This CDR3 region has 17 residues. V dropped 8 bases and J dropped 1; count of bases not matched to a gene: 9. CDR1 and CDR2 from the germline V gene are SEHNR and FQNEAQ (reference sequence). DNA of the CDR3: TGTGCCAGCTCTGGGGCGGGACTAGCGGAGAACACCGGGGAGCTGTTTTTT. Protein: CASSGAGLAENTGELFF. Full variable domain (rest looked up from reference TRBV7-9 and TRBJ2-2): DTGVSQNPRHKITKRGQNVTFRCDPISEHNRLYWYRQTLGQGPEFLTYFQNEAQLEKSRLLSDRFSAERPKGSFSTLEIQRTEQGDSAMYLCASSGAGLAENTGELFFGEGSRLTVL.

The chain couples TRBV28 to TRBJ1-2; TRBD1 matches 9 bases. Per the germline V gene, CDR1 is MDHEN and CDR2 is SYDVKM. V lost 5 bases to trimming and J lost 3 bases; unmatched junction nucleotides: 10. The CDR3 consists of 16 residues. As DNA, the CDR3 is TGTGCCAGCAGTAGGACAGGGGTAGGGTTAGACTATGGCTACACCTTC. Translating it yields CASSRTGVGLDYGYTF.

The rearrangement uses TRBV4-1 and TRBJ2-7; 8 bases line up with TRBD1. With V trimmed by 4 bases and J by 1 base, 6 bases remained unmatched. The CDR3 loop spans 15 amino acids. Germline CDR1 reads MGHRA; CDR2 reads YSYEKL. CDR3 residues: CASSLMTGASYEQYF. The CDR3 DNA is TGCGCCAGCAGCCTCATGACAGGGGCATCCTACGAGCAGTACTTC.

This chain uses TRBV4-1 with TRBJ2-7; D is uncertain. The CDR3 spans 15 residues. Trimming took 0 bases from V and 0 from J, leaving 9 bases between them. CDR1 MGHRA and CDR2 YSYEKL come from the germline V gene. CDR3 loop: CASSQEYPSSYEQYF. CDR3 DNA sequence: TGCGCCAGCAGCCAAGAATATCCTAGCTCCTACGAGCAGTACTTC.

The CDR3 coding sequence is TGTGCCAGCAGCTTAGTCGTGGGGCACTACGAGCAGTACTTC. This translates into CASSLVVGHYEQYF. J is TRBJ2-7 and V is TRBV7-8, with a tentative D call TRBD1 (5 bases). V was pared by 1 base and J by 3 bases, with 10 bases between. CDR1 and CDR2 (germline): SGHVS, FQNEAQ. This CDR3 has 14 residues.

V gene TRBV5-6 combines with J gene TRBJ1-4; TRBD1 agrees at 7 bases. The germline V gene has CDR1 SGHDT and CDR2 YYEEEE. This CDR3 has 15 residues. Trimming at V came to 0 bases and at J to 5 bases, leaving 4 bases not matched to a gene. The CDR3 is CASSLGQGVNEKLFF. CDR3 nucleotide sequence: TGTGCCAGCAGCTTGGGACAGGGTGTGAATGAAAAACTGTTTTTT. Looking up the rest from reference TRBV5-6 and TRBJ1-4 gives the full variable domain: DAGVTQSPTHLIKTRGQQVTLRCSPKSGHDTVSWYQQALGQGPQFIFQYYEEEERQRGNFPDRFSGHQFPNYSSELNVNALLLGDSALYLCASSLGQGVNEKLFFGSGTQLSVL.

The V and J genes are TRBV7-9 and TRBJ1-1, with D perhaps matching TRBD1 (5 bases). CDR3 size: 16 residues. Trimming shortened V by 4 bases and J by 0 bases, and 15 bases separated the two germline ends. Germline-derived CDR1 and CDR2 are SEHNR and FQNEAQ (reference sequence). CDR3 region: CASSSWATGVNTEAFF. The CDR3 coding sequence is TGTGCCAGCAGCTCATGGGCCACGGGGGTGAACACTGAAGCTTTCTTT.

The genes are TRBV6-6 and TRBJ2-2; a possible D gene is TRBD2 (5 bases). This CDR3 has 15 amino acids. With 6 bases removed from V and 3 bases from J, the gap between germline ends came to 14 bases. Germline CDR1 is MNHNY and CDR2 is SVGAGI (reference sequence). CDR3 nucleotide sequence: TGTGCCAGCAGCACAACAAGGGAGTACACCGGGGAGCTGTTTTTT. Encoded protein: CASSTTREYTGELFF.

V and J are TRBV7-6 and TRBJ2-1; tentatively, D is TRBD1 (6 bases). This CDR3 spans 14 amino acids. Deletions cut 1 base from V and 3 bases from J, with 7 bases between. In germline, CDR1 is SGHVS, CDR2 FNYEAQ. The CDR3 is CASSLGTVYNEQFF. The CDR3 DNA reads as TGTGCCAGCAGCTTAGGGACAGTCTACAATGAGCAGTTCTTC.

The chain recombines TRBV7-9 with TRBJ2-5, with D possibly called TRBD1 or TRBD2 (5 bases each). CDR1 SEHNR and CDR2 FQNEAQ come from the germline V gene (reference sequence). V lost 5 bases and J 1 base, leaving 17 bases between the germline ends. This CDR3 is built from 16 residues. The CDR3 DNA reads as TGTGCCAGCAGCCGGGCACTAGGGGCTGCCCAAGAGACCCAGTACTTC. Its protein is CASSRALGAAQETQYF.

This chain joins TRBV19 and TRBJ1-5; perhaps TRBD1 as D (6 bases). V was cut by 10 bases and J by 3 bases, with 16 bases left in between. The CDR3 has 14 amino acids. Germline V gene lookup returns CDR1 LNHDA and CDR2 SQIVND (reference sequence). As DNA, the CDR3 is TGTGCCACCCAGCGTACAGGGCTCAATCAGCCCCAGCATTTT. Translated, it gives CATQRTGLNQPQHF.

The chain joins TRBV7-8 to TRBJ2-7, with D perhaps matching TRBD1 (5 bases). Looked up from germline, CDR1 is SGHVS and CDR2 is FQNEAQ. V was pared by 6 bases and J by 5 bases, with 23 bases between. The CDR3 is 16 amino acids. CDR3 in amino acids: CASSLTLVRALDEQYF. In DNA form, the CDR3 reads TGTGCCAGCAGTCTGACTCTTGTCAGGGCTTTGGACGAGCAGTACTTC.

The J gene is TRBJ2-7, the V gene TRBV19; TRBD2 agrees at 8 bases. The CDR3 is 15 amino acids. After removal of 4 bases from V and 3 bases from J, the junction contained 8 bases not matched to a gene. Germline V CDR1 and CDR2: LNHDA, SQIVND (reference sequence). The CDR3 nucleotides are TGTGCCAGTAGTAGCGGGCGGGGGGAAGGCTACGAGCAGTACTTC. Amino acid sequence: CASSSGRGEGYEQYF.

V is TRBV5-1 and J is TRBJ2-7, with D perhaps TRBD1 or TRBD2 (5 bases each). The CDR3 sequence is 16 residues long. Germline lookup yields CDR1 SGHRS and CDR2 YFSETQ. The ends were cut back, 1 base at V and 5 bases at J, with 19 bases in the middle. CDR3 amino acids: CASSLTLEGPWNEQYF. CDR3 nucleotide sequence: TGCGCCAGCAGCTTGACTCTAGAGGGGCCTTGGAACGAGCAGTACTTC.

DNA for the CDR3: TGCGCCAGCAGCCCGATCGACAATGAGCAGTTCTTC. Its translation is CASSPIDNEQFF. The rearrangement uses TRBV5-1 and TRBJ2-1; the D is unclear. Germline lookup yields CDR1 SGHRS and CDR2 YFSETQ. This CDR3 region has 12 residues. The V end was cut by 4 bases, the J end by 5 bases, with 7 bases between.

The chain has TRBV21-1 and TRBJ2-7; the D call TRBD2 from the table was never checked on the DNA. TRBV21-1 is listed as a pseudogene. The CDR3 totals 15 residues. CDR3 sequence reads: CASSKGDSASYEQYF. The CDR3 DNA sequence: TGTGCCAGCAGCAAAGGAGATAGCGCATCCTACGAGCAGTACTTC.

This chain connects TRBV28 to TRBJ2-7; possible D gene TRBD2, 5 bases. V was pared by 4 bases and J by 2 bases, with 12 bases between. The length of the CDR3 is 14 residues. Per germline, CDR1 MDHEN and CDR2 SYDVKM. CDR3 residues: CASSSSEAPYEQYF. Here the CDR3 DNA reads TGTGCCAGCAGTTCCTCGGAGGCCCCCTACGAGCAGTACTTC.

The chain links TRBV19 to TRBJ1-4, with D possibly TRBD1 on 5 matching bases. The germline gives CDR1 LNHDA, CDR2 SQIVND (reference sequence). V gave up 6 bases and J gave up 2 bases, with 16 bases separating them. CDR3 length: 16 amino acids. CDR3 residues: CASSLSSGGTNEKLFF. The DNA for the CDR3 is TGTGCCAGTAGCCTCAGTTCCGGGGGGACTAATGAAAAACTGTTTTTT.

This clone is a singleton in its sample. The chain recombines TRBV4-1 with TRBJ2-1; TRBD1 matches at 9 bases. Germline V gene data show CDR1 as MGHRA and CDR2 as YSYEKL. V was clipped by 0 bases and J by 3 bases; unmatched bases: 12. The CDR3 length is 19 residues. The CDR3: CASSQEEGGGTGYYNEQFF. The CDR3 DNA reads as TGCGCCAGCAGCCAAGAAGAAGGGGGTGGGACAGGGTACTACAATGAGCAGTTCTTC.

The J gene is TRBJ2-3, the V gene TRBV13; TRBD2 is a possible D gene (6 bases). Per germline, CDR1 PRHDT and CDR2 FYEKMQ (reference sequence). With 6 bases removed from V and 6 bases from J, the gap between germline ends came to 13 bases. The CDR3 totals 13 residues. The CDR3 reads CASSRTTSDTQYF. The CDR3 coding sequence is TGTGCCAGCAGTCGAACCACTAGCGATACGCAGTATTTT.

The chain joins TRBV5-4 to TRBJ2-2; no clear D. From germline, CDR1 is SGHNT and CDR2 YYREEE (reference sequence). The CDR3 length is 15 residues. Trimming stripped 4 bases from V and 3 bases from J, with 13 bases between. In DNA, the CDR3 is TGTGCCAGCAGCCTGATTAACCGAGACACCGGGGAGCTGTTTTTT. This encodes CASSLINRDTGELFF.

The V gene is TRBV5-1, the J gene TRBJ2-5, with TRBD1 matching over 11 bases. After removal of 5 bases from V and 0 bases from J, the junction contained 6 bases not matched to a gene. Germline CDR1 SGHRS, CDR2 YFSETQ. CDR3 length equals 16 residues. DNA of the CDR3: TGCGCCAGCAGTGGACGGGACAGGGGGTACCAAGAGACCCAGTACTTC. This encodes CASSGRDRGYQETQYF.

This chain joins TRBV7-9 and TRBJ2-7; D uncertain. Trimming removed 5 bases at V and 2 bases at J, with 10 bases between. This CDR3 comprises 13 residues. Germline V gene sequence: CDR1 SEHNR, CDR2 FQNEAQ (reference sequence). CDR3 sequence (DNA): TGTGCCAGCAGCCCCGGATTTGCCTACGAGCAGTACTTC. Residues: CASSPGFAYEQYF.

The chain links TRBV27 to TRBJ2-1; 8 positions match TRBD1. The germline V gene has CDR1 MNHEY and CDR2 SMNVEV (reference sequence). The CDR3 covers 15 residues. V shed 4 bases and J 2 bases; nucleotides not matched to a gene: 4. In DNA form, the CDR3 reads TGTGCCAGCAGTTCCCGACAGGGGACCTACAATGAGCAGTTCTTC. Translation gives CASSSRQGTYNEQFF.